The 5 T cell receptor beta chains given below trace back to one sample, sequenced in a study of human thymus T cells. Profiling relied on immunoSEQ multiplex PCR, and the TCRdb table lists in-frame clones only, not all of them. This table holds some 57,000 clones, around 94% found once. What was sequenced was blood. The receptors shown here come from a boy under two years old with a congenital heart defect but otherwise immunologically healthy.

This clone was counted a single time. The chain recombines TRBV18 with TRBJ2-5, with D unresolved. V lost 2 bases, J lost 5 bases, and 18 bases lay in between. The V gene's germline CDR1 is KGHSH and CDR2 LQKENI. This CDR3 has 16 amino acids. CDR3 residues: CASSPIRAPRMETQYF. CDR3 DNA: TGTGCCAGCTCACCAATTAGGGCCCCCAGAATGGAGACCCAGTACTTC. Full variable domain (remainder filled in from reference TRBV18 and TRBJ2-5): NAGVMQNPRHLVRRRGQEARLRCSPMKGHSHVYWYRQLPEEGLKFMVYLQKENIIDESGMPKERFSAEFPKEGPSILRIQQVVRGDSAAYFCASSPIRAPRMETQYFGPGTRLLVL.

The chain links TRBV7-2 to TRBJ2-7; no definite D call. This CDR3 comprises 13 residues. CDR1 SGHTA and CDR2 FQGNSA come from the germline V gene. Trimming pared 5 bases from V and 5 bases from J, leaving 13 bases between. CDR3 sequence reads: CASSPSKGHEQYF. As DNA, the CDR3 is TGTGCCAGCAGCCCTTCCAAGGGCCACGAGCAGTACTTC.

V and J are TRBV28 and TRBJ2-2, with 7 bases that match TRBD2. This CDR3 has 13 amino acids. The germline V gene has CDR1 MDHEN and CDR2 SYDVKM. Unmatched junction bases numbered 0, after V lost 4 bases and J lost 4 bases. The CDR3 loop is CASSSGGTGELFF. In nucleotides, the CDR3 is TGTGCCAGCAGTTCGGGGGGCACCGGGGAGCTGTTTTTT.

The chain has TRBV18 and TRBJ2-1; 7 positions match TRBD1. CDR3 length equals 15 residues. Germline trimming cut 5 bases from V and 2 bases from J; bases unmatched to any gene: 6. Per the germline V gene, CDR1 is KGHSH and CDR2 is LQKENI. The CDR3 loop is CASSTNRGPYNEQFF. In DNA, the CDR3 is TGTGCCAGCTCAACCAACAGGGGCCCCTACAATGAGCAGTTCTTC.

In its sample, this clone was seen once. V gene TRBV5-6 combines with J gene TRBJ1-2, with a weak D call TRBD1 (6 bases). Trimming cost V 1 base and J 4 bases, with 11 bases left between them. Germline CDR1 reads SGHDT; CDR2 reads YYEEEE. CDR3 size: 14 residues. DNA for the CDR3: TGTGCCAGCAGCTTGTGGGGGGCTGGCTATGGCTACACCTTC. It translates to CASSLWGAGYGYTF.